This note documents a single T cell receptor (beta chain) sequence. J lost 0 bases, V lost 7 bases, and 5 bases had no gene match. The CDR3 runs to 14 residues. The germline CDR1 and CDR2 sequences are SGHRS and YFSETQ. The PCR used 60 Vbeta and 13 Jbeta primers. Data came from immunoSEQ multiplex PCR; TCRdb stores just in-frame clones and leaves some out. The data contain about 110,000 clones, about two thirds of them singletons. The data were taken from a study of cytomegalovirus exposure and HLA in healthy donors. Overall study: Genotyping showed around 80% of roughly 400 donors falling in the Caucasian-associated ancestry cluster.

The TCR sequence derives from a man in his thirties or forties in good health and CMV-seropositive. This chain joins TRBV5-1 and TRBJ2-5, with 8 positions matching TRBD1. The specimen was PBMCs. CDR3 sequence reads: CASAGGPYQETQYF. In DNA form, the CDR3 reads TGCGCCAGCGCAGGGGGCCCCTACCAAGAGACCCAGTACTTC.